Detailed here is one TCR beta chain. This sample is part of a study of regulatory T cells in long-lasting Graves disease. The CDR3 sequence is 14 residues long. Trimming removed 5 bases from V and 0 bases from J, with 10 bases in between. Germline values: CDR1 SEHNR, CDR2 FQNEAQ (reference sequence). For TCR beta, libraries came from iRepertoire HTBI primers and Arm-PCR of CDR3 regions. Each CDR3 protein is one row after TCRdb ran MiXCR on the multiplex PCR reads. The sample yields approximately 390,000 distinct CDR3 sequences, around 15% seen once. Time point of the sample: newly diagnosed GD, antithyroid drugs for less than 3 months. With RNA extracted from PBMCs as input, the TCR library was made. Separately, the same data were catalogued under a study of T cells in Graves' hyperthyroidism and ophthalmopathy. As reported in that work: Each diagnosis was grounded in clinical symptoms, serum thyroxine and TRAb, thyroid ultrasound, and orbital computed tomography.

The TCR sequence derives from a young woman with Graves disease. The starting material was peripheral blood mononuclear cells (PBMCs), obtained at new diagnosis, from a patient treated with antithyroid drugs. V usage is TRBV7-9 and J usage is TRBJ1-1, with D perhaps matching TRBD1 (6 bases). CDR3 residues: CASSEGTLNTEAFF. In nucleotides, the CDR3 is TGTGCCAGCAGCGAGGGGACACTGAACACTGAAGCTTTCTTT.